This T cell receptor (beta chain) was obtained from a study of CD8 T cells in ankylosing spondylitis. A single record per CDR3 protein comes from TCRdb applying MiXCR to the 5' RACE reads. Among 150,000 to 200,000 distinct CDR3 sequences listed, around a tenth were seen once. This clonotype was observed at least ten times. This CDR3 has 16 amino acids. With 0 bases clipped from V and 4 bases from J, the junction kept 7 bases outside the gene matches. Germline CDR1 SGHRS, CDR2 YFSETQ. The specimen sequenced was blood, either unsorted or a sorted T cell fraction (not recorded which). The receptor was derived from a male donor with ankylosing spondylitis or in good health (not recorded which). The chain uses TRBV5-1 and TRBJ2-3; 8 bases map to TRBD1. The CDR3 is CASSLAVDRAADTQYF. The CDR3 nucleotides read TGCGCCAGCAGCTTGGCCGTGGACAGGGCGGCAGATACGCAGTATTTT.